Listed here are 21 T cell receptor beta chains from one sample, sequenced in a study of T cell responses to AZD1222 COVID-19 vaccine. TCRdb keeps only in-frame clones here, not all; method: immunoSEQ multiplex PCR. The sample includes around 150,000 clones, roughly 90% of them seen just once. Material: peripheral blood, obtained on day 0 of AZD1222 vaccination. These receptor sequences come from an adult in good health.

The rearrangement uses TRBV28 and TRBJ1-4; a possible D gene is TRBD1 (6 bases). Trimming cost V 3 bases and J 6 bases, with 17 bases left between them. This CDR3 contains 16 residues. CDR1 MDHEN and CDR2 SYDVKM come from the germline V gene. CDR3 residues: CASSLGLGGLDEKLFF. CDR3 nucleotides: TGTGCCAGCAGTTTGGGGTTGGGGGGCCTAGATGAAAAACTGTTTTTT.

V and J are TRBV11-2 and TRBJ1-2; D may be TRBD1 (5 bases). The CDR3 contains 15 residues. Germline V gene sequence: CDR1 SGHAT, CDR2 FQNNGV. Between the trimmed V and J ends, which lost 5 bases and 4 bases, there was a span of 17 bases. The CDR3 loop is CASSPSPGPIYGYTF. The CDR3, as DNA: TGTGCCAGCAGCCCGTCCCCGGGACCAATCTATGGCTACACCTTC.

Regarding this clone: This sample includes further DNA sequences coding for the same CDR3. The chain is built from TRBV19 and TRBJ1-5; 7 nucleotides match TRBD1. The V gene end was trimmed by 8 bases and the J gene end by 4 bases; junction bases not matched to a gene: 5. The CDR3 sequence is 13 residues long. Germline-derived CDR1 and CDR2 are LNHDA and SQIVND (reference sequence). The CDR3 here is CASDRDRNQPQHF. In nucleotides, the CDR3 is TGTGCCAGTGACCGGGACAGAAATCAGCCCCAGCATTTT. The complete variable domain, with remaining parts taken from reference TRBV19 and TRBJ1-5, reads DGGITQSPKYLFRKEGQNVTLSCEQNLNHDAMYWYRQDPGQGLRLIYYSQIVNDFQKGDIAEGYSVSREKKESFPLTVTSAQKNPTAFYLCASDRDRNQPQHFGDGTRLSIL.

The chain recombines TRBV7-2 with TRBJ1-2; TRBD1 matches 8 bases. This CDR3 region has 15 residues. Germline V CDR1 and CDR2: SGHTA, FQGNSA. Unmatched junction bases numbered 9, after V lost 5 bases and J lost 4 bases. CDR3 sequence: CASSGRTGGGYGYTF. The CDR3 coding sequence is TGTGCCAGCAGCGGTAGAACAGGGGGGGGCTATGGCTACACCTTC.

In this sample, this clone turned up once. This chain joins TRBV7-2 and TRBJ1-1, with D unclear. Between the trimmed V and J ends, which lost 5 bases and 1 base, there was a span of 14 bases. The CDR3 consists of 15 residues. The germline gives CDR1 SGHTA, CDR2 FQGNSA. CDR3 bases: TGTGCCAGCAGCACCCGGGCTCCCAAGAACACTGAAGCTTTCTTT. This sequence encodes CASSTRAPKNTEAFF.

J is TRBJ2-7 and V is TRBV6-5, with D perhaps TRBD2 (6 bases). The CDR3 runs to 15 residues. The ends were cut back, 7 bases at V and 0 bases at J, with 16 bases in the middle. The germline CDR1 and CDR2 sequences are MNHEY and SVGAGI. The CDR3 DNA sequence: TGTGCCAGCACCAGAAGCGGGTCGAGCTCCTACGAGCAGTACTTC. Translation gives CASTRSGSSSYEQYF.

The chain employs TRBV4-3 and TRBJ1-1; no clear D. With 0 bases removed from V and 5 bases from J, the gap between germline ends came to 13 bases. The CDR3 loop spans 15 amino acids. The germline V gene has CDR1 LGHNA and CDR2 YSLEER. CDR3 in DNA: TGCGCCAGCAGCCAAGAGGCGTCGCGGGGTACTGAAGCTTTCTTT. Amino acids: CASSQEASRGTEAFF.

This chain links TRBV15 with TRBJ2-7; tentative D call: TRBD1 (5 bases). The CDR3 covers 15 residues. Germline CDR1 LNHNV, CDR2 YYDKDF (reference sequence). V was clipped by 1 base and J by 0 bases, with 10 bases between them. Here the CDR3 reads CATSRGLGASYEQYF. The CDR3 coding sequence is TGTGCCACCAGCAGAGGTTTAGGGGCCTCCTACGAGCAGTACTTC.

The rearrangement joins TRBV7-9 to TRBJ1-6, with unresolved D. Looked up from germline, CDR1 is SEHNR and CDR2 is FQNEAQ (reference sequence). CDR3 length: 17 residues. V lost 1 base and J lost 0, with 10 bases in between. The CDR3 spells CASSLEQMSSYNSPLHF. CDR3 DNA: TGTGCCAGCAGCTTAGAACAGATGAGCTCCTATAATTCACCCCTCCACTTT.

V usage is TRBV5-6 and J usage is TRBJ2-3; D could derive from TRBD1 or TRBD2 (5 bases each). The CDR3 sequence is 17 residues long. The V and J ends lost 4 bases and 4 bases respectively, with 22 bases between them. Germline assignment: CDR1 SGHDT and CDR2 YYEEEE. CDR3 sequence (DNA): TGTGCCAGCAGCCGGGGCCCGTCCAGGTCGGGCTCAGATACGCAGTATTTT. As protein: CASSRGPSRSGSDTQYF. The full variable domain, rest sourced from reference TRBV5-6 and TRBJ2-3, is DAGVTQSPTHLIKTRGQQVTLRCSPKSGHDTVSWYQQALGQGPQFIFQYYEEEERQRGNFPDRFSGHQFPNYSSELNVNALLLGDSALYLCASSRGPSRSGSDTQYFGPGTRLTVL.

This chain uses TRBV10-2 with TRBJ1-2; no definite D call. The ends were cut back, 2 bases at V and 8 bases at J, with 15 bases in the middle. Per the germline V gene, CDR1 is WSHSY and CDR2 is SAAADI. This CDR3 has 14 residues. The CDR3 protein is CASSEVRLVIGYTF. The CDR3 bases are TGCGCCAGCAGTGAGGTCCGTTTGGTAATAGGCTACACCTTC.

J is TRBJ2-7 and V is TRBV12-5, with D hard to call. The V gene's germline CDR1 is LGHNT and CDR2 FRNRAP. The V and J ends lost 0 bases and 2 bases respectively, with 14 bases between them. The CDR3 has 16 amino acids. The CDR3 sequence: CASGLVRGGSPYEQYF. The CDR3 bases are TGTGCTAGTGGTTTGGTACGAGGCGGTTCCCCCTACGAGCAGTACTTC.

This clone was recorded once. The V call is TRBV29-1, the J call TRBJ1-1, with D hard to call. Trimming left V 0 bases short and J 6 bases short, with 14 bases between. The CDR3 is 14 residues long. Germline values: CDR1 SQVTM, CDR2 ANQGSEA. CDR3 DNA: TGCAGCGTTGAAGACCGCTCCAGAGGACCTGAAGCTTTCTTT. Its translation: CSVEDRSRGPEAFF.

This chain links TRBV28 with TRBJ2-2; 8 nucleotides line up with TRBD2. The CDR3 extends over 18 amino acids. The ends lost 2 bases at V and 3 bases at J; junction bases unmatched: 11. Germline assignment: CDR1 MDHEN and CDR2 SYDVKM. The CDR3 DNA is TGTGCCAGCAGTTTACTCACTAGCGGCCGGGAACACACCGGGGAGCTGTTTTTT. This translates into CASSLLTSGREHTGELFF.

The J gene is TRBJ1-3, the V gene TRBV18; D remains ambiguous. V lost 3 bases, J lost 2 bases, and 11 bases lay in between. This CDR3 contains 15 residues. The V gene's germline CDR1 is KGHSH and CDR2 LQKENI. In DNA form, the CDR3 reads TGTGCCAGCTCACCTACGACTGAAGCTGGAAACACCATATATTTT. Amino acids: CASSPTTEAGNTIYF.

As DNA, the CDR3 is TGTGCCAGCAGCTTCATCCCCGCCCGGGCGGACGAGCAGTTCTTC. Protein product: CASSFIPARADEQFF. The V gene is TRBV7-9, the J gene TRBJ2-1; D remains ambiguous. Germline V gene data show CDR1 as SEHNR and CDR2 as FQNEAQ (reference sequence). Trimming pared 3 bases from V and 10 bases from J, leaving 19 bases between. The CDR3 covers 15 residues. The whole variable domain, remainder taken from reference TRBV7-9 and TRBJ2-1, is DTGVSQNPRHKITKRGQNVTFRCDPISEHNRLYWYRQTLGQGPEFLTYFQNEAQLEKSRLLSDRFSAERPKGSFSTLEIQRTEQGDSAMYLCASSFIPARADEQFFGPGTRLTVL.

The chain recombines TRBV5-4 with TRBJ2-3, with 10 bases lining up with TRBD2. The CDR3 sequence is 16 residues long. Germline V gene data show CDR1 as SGHNT and CDR2 as YYREEE (reference sequence). V lost 4 bases, J lost 7 bases, and 12 bases stayed unmatched. CDR3 sequence: CASSATSGGAWNTQYF. DNA of the CDR3: TGTGCCAGCAGCGCTACCAGCGGGGGGGCCTGGAATACGCAGTATTTT.

This chain uses TRBV11-3 with TRBJ2-3; D not resolved. Germline V gene data show CDR1 as SGHNT and CDR2 as YENEEA. The length of the CDR3 is 13 residues. Trimming removed 1 base from V and 0 bases from J, with 2 bases in between. The CDR3 is CASSLVSTDTQYF. DNA for the CDR3: TGTGCCAGCAGCTTAGTCAGCACAGATACGCAGTATTTT.

The rearrangement uses TRBV19 and TRBJ2-4, with 9 bases fitting TRBD2. The CDR3 extends over 17 amino acids. Germline V gene data show CDR1 as LNHDA and CDR2 as SQIVND (reference sequence). After removal of 2 bases from V and 0 bases from J, the junction contained 5 bases not matched to a gene. In DNA form, the CDR3 reads TGTGCCAGTAGTATACGGACTAGCGTGTTAGCCAAAAACATTCAGTACTTC. It is translated as CASSIRTSVLAKNIQYF.

This clone occurred once. V is TRBV9 and J is TRBJ2-1, with D perhaps being TRBD1 or TRBD2 (6 bases each). Trimming left V 4 bases short and J 5 bases short, with 16 bases between. The germline V gene has CDR1 SGDLS and CDR2 YYNGEE. The CDR3 is 15 residues long. The CDR3: CASSPEGGIHNEQFF. The DNA of the CDR3 is TGTGCCAGCAGCCCTGAAGGGGGGATCCACAATGAGCAGTTCTTC.

This rearrangement joins TRBV6-5 to TRBJ1-1; no reliable D call. The CDR3 totals 10 residues. Germline V gives CDR1 MNHEY, CDR2 SVGAGI. V was trimmed by 6 bases and J by 7 bases, leaving 6 bases between them. The CDR3 protein is CASSSGEAFF. The CDR3 region has the DNA TGTGCCAGCAGCTCCGGTGAAGCTTTCTTT.